Given below is one T cell receptor beta chain in context. The antigen remains unidentified. Culture proceeded for approximately 10 days, and CD4+ T cells were then isolated. In the vaccine recipients, nucleocapsid antibodies were negative and there was no prior SARS-CoV-2 infection. The data derive from a study of vaccination effects on CD4 cells after COVID-19. As for the study in general: Viral peptide pools were used in the ViraFEST assay to expand antigen-specific CD4+ T cells, and sequencing came afterward. Study-wide results and caveats: The vaccine-induced clones of healthy vaccinees included only 1 of 255 that cross-reacted with common cold coronaviruses.

Assay used: immunoSEQ multiplex PCR; TCRdb lists only in-frame clones, some missing. The sample contains 45,000 to 75,000 clones, about 74% of which appear only once. The source of this sequence is a human donor who received a COVID-19 vaccine. The sequences come from CD4+ T cells from PBMCs cultured without peptide, collected before COVID-19 vaccination.

This chain's CDR3 is CASRSGGISYTEAFF. CDR3 in DNA: TGTGCCAGCAGGTCAGGGGGGATATCATACACTGAAGCTTTCTTT. V gene TRBV28 combines with J gene TRBJ1-1; 7 bases align to TRBD1. The ends lost 6 bases at V and 3 bases at J; junction bases unmatched: 10. The length of the CDR3 is 15 residues. CDR1 is MDHEN and CDR2 is SYDVKM in the germline V gene.